Listed here are 28 T cell receptor beta chains from one sample, sequenced in a study of neoadjuvant anti-PD-1 for oral cavity cancer. This sample's time point: after neoadjuvant nivolumab, at surgical resection. Data came from immunoSEQ multiplex PCR; TCRdb stores just in-frame clones and leaves some out. Of tens of thousands of clones listed, 77% are singletons. Sequences were derived from PBMCs, sampled after nivolumab (anti-PD-1) treatment. The receptors here all came from a person between 40 and 85 years old with oral cavity squamous cell carcinoma.

The chain recombines TRBV28 with TRBJ2-1, with TRBD2 identical over 9 bases. The CDR3 has 18 amino acids. The ends lost 8 bases at V and 3 bases at J; junction bases unmatched: 17. Germline V gives CDR1 MDHEN, CDR2 SYDVKM. The CDR3 protein is CASRPVISGRIGYNEQFF. The CDR3 nucleotides read TGTGCCAGCCGGCCGGTGATTAGCGGGAGAATTGGCTACAATGAGCAGTTCTTC.

The genes are TRBV21-1 and TRBJ1-2; the DNA was not compared with TRBD1, the D call given in the table. TRBV21-1 is classified as a pseudogene. The CDR3 has 17 amino acids. The CDR3 is CASSRLTGPVYDYGYTF. In DNA, the CDR3 is TGTGCCAGCAGCAGGTTGACAGGGCCGGTGTACGACTATGGCTACACCTTC.

The rearrangement joins TRBV5-1 to TRBJ2-6; no firm D call. Trimming removed 1 base from V and 1 base from J, with 9 bases in between. CDR3 size: 16 residues. From germline, CDR1 is SGHRS and CDR2 YFSETQ. The CDR3 loop reads CASSLQWSSGANVLTF. CDR3 nucleotide sequence: TGCGCCAGCAGCTTGCAGTGGTCTTCTGGGGCCAACGTCCTGACTTTC. The whole variable domain, filled in from reference TRBV5-1 and TRBJ2-6, reads KAGVTQTPRYLIKTRGQQVTLSCSPISGHRSVSWYQQTPGQGLQFLFEYFSETQRNKGNFPGRFSGRQFSNSRSEMNVSTLELGDSALYLCASSLQWSSGANVLTFGAGSRLTVL.

The V gene is TRBV11-3, the J gene TRBJ1-1; 7 nucleotides agree with TRBD1. Looked up from germline, CDR1 is SGHNT and CDR2 is YENEEA. Unmatched junction bases numbered 7, after V lost 5 bases and J lost 10 bases. The CDR3 loop spans 12 amino acids. The CDR3 coding sequence is TGTGCCAGCAGCGGCGACAGGGAGGGAGCTTTCTTT. Amino acid sequence: CASSGDREGAFF.

This clone appeared a few times. The chain links TRBV6-1 to TRBJ2-3; D gene unclear. CDR1 is MNHNS, CDR2 SASEGT, per germline. The V end lost 6 bases, the J end lost 7 bases, and 17 bases lay between the germline ends. The CDR3 sequence is 14 residues long. The CDR3 DNA follows: TGTGCCAGCAGACCCGGGTCCCGTTCGTATACGCAGTATTTT. It yields the protein CASRPGSRSYTQYF.

The rearrangement links TRBV21-1 to TRBJ1-2; the table calls TRBD1, which could not be checked here. TRBV21-1 is marked as a pseudogene. The CDR3 has 20 residues. As DNA, the CDR3 is TGTGCCAGCAGCTCCCCTGAGAGGGACAGGGCCATTTCTTCAAACTATGGCTACACCTTC. Residues: CASSSPERDRAISSNYGYTF.

This clone is labeled medium-sized. The chain has TRBV21-1 and TRBJ2-1; the table gives TRBD2 as D, unverified against the DNA. TRBV21-1 is a known pseudogene. CDR3 size: 16 residues. The CDR3 region has the DNA TGTGCCAGCAGCAAGAGGGTAGCGGGAACTTACAATGAGCAGTTCTTC. It codes for CASSKRVAGTYNEQFF.

The rearrangement uses TRBV6-1 and TRBJ1-2; D is ambiguous. V was cut by 3 bases and J by 4 bases, with 9 bases left in between. The CDR3 runs 13 residues. Per the germline V gene, CDR1 is MNHNS and CDR2 is SASEGT. The CDR3 DNA reads as TGTGCCAGCAGTGATGGGGAAGCCTATGGCTACACCTTC. This translates into CASSDGEAYGYTF.

V and J are TRBV5-1 and TRBJ2-7, with D perhaps TRBD1 (6 bases). Germline CDR1 and CDR2: SGHRS and YFSETQ. The CDR3 contains 13 residues. V lost 4 bases and J lost 6, with 14 bases in between. For the CDR3, the DNA is TGCGCCAGCAGCCCTAGTGGGGGCTTCGAGCAGTACTTC. Protein sequence: CASSPSGGFEQYF.

The V call is TRBV2, the J call TRBJ2-7; maybe TRBD2 (5 bases). V was clipped by 3 bases and J by 5 bases, with 11 bases between them. The CDR3 is 13 residues long. Germline values: CDR1 SNHLY, CDR2 FYNNEI. CDR3 region: CASSEGFGDEQYF. CDR3 in DNA: TGTGCCAGCAGTGAGGGTTTCGGGGACGAGCAGTACTTC. Full variable domain (rest looked up from reference TRBV2 and TRBJ2-7): EPEVTQTPSHQVTQMGQEVILRCVPISNHLYFYWYRQILGQKVEFLVSFYNNEISEKSEIFDDQFSVERPDGSNFTLKIRSTKLEDSAMYFCASSEGFGDEQYFGPGTRLTVT.

The table lists this clone with a few counts. J is TRBJ2-7 and V is TRBV4-2, with unresolved D. The CDR3 contains 14 residues. CDR1 is LGHNA, CDR2 YNFKEQ, per germline. V was cut by 0 bases and J by 6 bases, with 12 bases left in between. CDR3 bases: TGTGCCAGCAGCCAAGATTTGATTGGGTCCGAGCAGTACTTC. This translates into CASSQDLIGSEQYF.

This chain uses TRBV6-1 with TRBJ1-5; D is undetermined. CDR1 and CDR2 (germline): MNHNS, SASEGT. V was shortened by 4 bases and J by 6 bases, with 13 bases between the two germline ends. The CDR3 extends over 14 amino acids. The CDR3 bases are TGTGCCAGCAGTGTCGTAGGAGCAATTCAGCCCCAGCATTTT. Protein: CASSVVGAIQPQHF.

The chain carries TRBV27 and TRBJ2-5; D call uncertain. CDR3 size: 14 residues. V lost 2 bases, J lost 3 bases, and 10 bases lay in between. Germline lookup yields CDR1 MNHEY and CDR2 SMNVEV (reference sequence). In DNA form, the CDR3 reads TGTGCCAGCAGTTTAGTGGCGGCGAAAGAGACCCAGTACTTC. This translates into CASSLVAAKETQYF.

The chain has TRBV7-3 and TRBJ2-1; TRBD2 matches 13 bases. J was trimmed by 4 bases and V by 2 bases; bases with no gene match: 8. The CDR3 is 18 amino acids. CDR1 SGHTA and CDR2 FQGTGA come from the germline V gene. The CDR3 reads CASSLAGTSGKLYNEQFF. DNA of the CDR3: TGTGCCAGCAGCTTAGCGGGGACTAGCGGGAAACTTTACAATGAGCAGTTCTTC.

The V call is TRBV7-9, the J call TRBJ1-1; D remains ambiguous. The V end was cut by 2 bases, the J end by 4 bases, with 11 bases between. CDR1 and CDR2 from the germline V gene are SEHNR and FQNEAQ (reference sequence). The CDR3 runs to 14 residues. CDR3 DNA: TGTGCCAGCAGCTTACACGGGGAGGGCACTGAAGCTTTCTTT. It yields the protein CASSLHGEGTEAFF.

The chain uses TRBV2 and TRBJ1-1, with D possibly being TRBD1 (6 bases). The CDR3 length is 13 residues. CDR1 is SNHLY and CDR2 is FYNNEI in the germline V gene. V lost 0 bases and J lost 11, with 13 bases in between. CDR3 nucleotides: TGTGCCAGCAGTGAAGCGCCAGGGGCGCGGGCTTTCTTT. As protein: CASSEAPGARAFF.

In this sample, this clone turned up once. The rearrangement links TRBV5-1 to TRBJ2-3, with 10 bases matching TRBD2. V lost 8 bases, J lost 7 bases, and 10 bases stayed unmatched. The germline V gene has CDR1 SGHRS and CDR2 YFSETQ. CDR3 size: 14 residues. The CDR3 reads CASGEAGGPNTQYF. The CDR3 nucleotides are TGCGCCAGTGGGGAAGCGGGGGGGCCGAATACGCAGTATTTT.

A few counts support this clone. This chain links TRBV19 with TRBJ1-1; perhaps TRBD1 as D (6 bases). From germline, CDR1 is LNHDA and CDR2 SQIVND (reference sequence). The ends were cut back, 5 bases at V and 7 bases at J, with 14 bases in the middle. CDR3 length: 13 amino acids. In DNA, the CDR3 is TGTGCCAGTAGTCGCACAGGGCTGAATGAAGCTTTCTTT. This codes for CASSRTGLNEAFF.

This chain links TRBV11-2 with TRBJ2-2; D may be TRBD1 or TRBD2 (5 bases each). This CDR3 comprises 16 residues. Germline lookup yields CDR1 SGHAT and CDR2 FQNNGV. Trimming stripped 3 bases from V and 0 bases from J, with 11 bases between. For the CDR3, the DNA is TGTGCCAGCAGCTTTAGGGACCCTTCGAACACCGGGGAGCTGTTTTTT. It specifies CASSFRDPSNTGELFF. Supplemented by reference TRBV11-2 and TRBJ2-2, the full variable domain reads EAGVAQSPRYKIIEKRQSVAFWCNPISGHATLYWYQQILGQGPKLLIQFQNNGVVDDSQLPKDRFSAERLKGVDSTLKIQPAKLEDSAVYLCASSFRDPSNTGELFFGEGSRLTVL.

The gene calls are TRBV9 and TRBJ2-6; 8 bases line up with TRBD2. CDR3 length: 16 amino acids. With 4 bases clipped from V and 3 bases from J, the junction kept 6 bases outside the gene matches. Germline CDR1 reads SGDLS; CDR2 reads YYNGEE. The CDR3 is CASSNRLAIGANVLTF. CDR3 sequence (DNA): TGTGCCAGCAGCAACCGACTAGCGATTGGGGCCAACGTCCTGACTTTC.

In DNA form, the CDR3 reads TGTGCCAGCAGCTTCGGGACAGGGGGATGGGATACGCAGTATTTT. Protein: CASSFGTGGWDTQYF. This chain links TRBV7-9 with TRBJ2-3, with 11 bases identical to TRBD1. V lost 3 bases, J lost 6 bases, and 5 bases stayed unmatched. The CDR3 is made up of 15 amino acids. Per germline, CDR1 SEHNR and CDR2 FQNEAQ (reference sequence).

In this sample, this clone turned up a few times. The rearrangement joins TRBV19 to TRBJ2-7; the D gene is possibly TRBD1 (5 bases). Trimming took 5 bases from V and 4 from J, leaving 18 bases between them. This CDR3 has 15 residues. Looked up from germline, CDR1 is LNHDA and CDR2 is SQIVND (reference sequence). The CDR3 sequence is CASSFTDSTGYEQYF. The CDR3 DNA reads TGTGCCAGTAGTTTCACCGACAGTACCGGATACGAGCAGTACTTC. Full variable domain (outside the CDR3, taken from reference TRBV19 and TRBJ2-7): DGGITQSPKYLFRKEGQNVTLSCEQNLNHDAMYWYRQDPGQGLRLIYYSQIVNDFQKGDIAEGYSVSREKKESFPLTVTSAQKNPTAFYLCASSFTDSTGYEQYFGPGTRLTVT.

The chain has TRBV2 and TRBJ1-6, with D unclear. The ends were cut back, 4 bases at V and 9 bases at J, with 16 bases in the middle. This CDR3 spans 15 amino acids. From germline, CDR1 is SNHLY and CDR2 FYNNEI. CDR3 protein: CASSGSLDGVSPLHF. In DNA, the CDR3 is TGTGCCAGCAGTGGATCCCTTGACGGGGTTTCACCCCTCCACTTT.

This clone has only a few counts. The chain joins TRBV2 to TRBJ1-4, with D hard to call. Germline V gene lookup returns CDR1 SNHLY and CDR2 FYNNEI. CDR3 length: 16 residues. V lost 6 bases and J lost 0, with 14 bases in between. CDR3 protein: CASRRSPQATNEKLFF. The CDR3 DNA reads TGTGCCAGCAGGAGAAGTCCCCAGGCAACTAATGAAAAACTGTTTTTT.

The chain links TRBV5-4 to TRBJ1-1; 7 bases fit TRBD1. V was clipped by 3 bases and J by 3 bases; unmatched bases: 8. The V gene's germline CDR1 is SGHNT and CDR2 YYREEE (reference sequence). The CDR3 runs to 15 residues. The CDR3 DNA reads TGTGCCAGCAGCTACCAACAGGGGTGGGACACTGAAGCTTTCTTT. Protein product: CASSYQQGWDTEAFF.

The V call is TRBV7-9, the J call TRBJ2-7; D is ambiguous. CDR1 and CDR2 (germline): SEHNR, FQNEAQ (reference sequence). There are 12 residues in the CDR3. Between the trimmed V and J ends, which lost 5 bases and 6 bases, there was a span of 11 bases. This CDR3 reads CASSARLGEQYF. The CDR3 nucleotides read TGTGCCAGCAGCGCCAGGTTGGGCGAGCAGTACTTC.

The chain has TRBV2 and TRBJ2-7, with D maybe TRBD2 (6 bases). The CDR3 contains 12 residues. Germline CDR1 is SNHLY and CDR2 is FYNNEI. V gave up 8 bases and J gave up 0 bases, with 8 bases separating them. CDR3 region: CASLGLSYEQYF. The DNA for the CDR3 is TGTGCCAGCCTGGGACTCTCCTACGAGCAGTACTTC.

This clone has just a few counts. V and J are TRBV4-1 and TRBJ1-6, with unresolved D. CDR1 and CDR2 from the germline V gene are MGHRA and YSYEKL. V lost 0 bases and J lost 0, with 15 bases in between. This CDR3 spans 19 amino acids. Here the CDR3 reads CASSQDGPPGGSYNSPLHF. The CDR3 DNA follows: TGCGCCAGCAGCCAAGATGGGCCCCCAGGCGGCTCCTATAATTCACCCCTCCACTTT.